The sample holds a few counts of the clone carrying this T cell receptor (beta chain). This record comes from a study of identical twins. V dropped 4 bases and J dropped 1; count of bases not matched to a gene: 4. The germline V gene encodes CDR1 SGHRS and CDR2 YFSETQ. The length of the CDR3 is 15 residues. Template switching supplied a universal primer site; unique molecular identifiers were carried on the cDNA. TCRdb recomputed calls from the 5' RACE reads with MiXCR, one row per CDR3 protein. The data hold around 1.7 million distinct CDR3 sequences, with 32% observed a single time. The chain carries TRBV5-1 and TRBJ2-3; 9 bases map to TRBD1. Input material: cord blood. The TCR was taken from a newborn girl in good health. The CDR3 DNA follows: TGCGCCAGCAGCCCGTGGGACAGGGGCACAGATACGCAGTATTTT. It encodes CASSPWDRGTDTQYF.